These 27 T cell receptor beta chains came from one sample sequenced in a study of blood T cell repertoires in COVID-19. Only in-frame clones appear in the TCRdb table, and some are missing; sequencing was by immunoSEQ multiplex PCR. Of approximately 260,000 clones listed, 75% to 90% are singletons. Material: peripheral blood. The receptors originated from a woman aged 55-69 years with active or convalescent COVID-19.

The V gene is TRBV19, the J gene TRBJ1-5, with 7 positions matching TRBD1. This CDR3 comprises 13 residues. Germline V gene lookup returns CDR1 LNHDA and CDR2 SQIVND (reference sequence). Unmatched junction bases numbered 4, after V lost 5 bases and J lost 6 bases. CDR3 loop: CASSPQGGQPQHF. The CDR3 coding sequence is TGTGCCAGTAGTCCCCAGGGGGGTCAGCCCCAGCATTTT.

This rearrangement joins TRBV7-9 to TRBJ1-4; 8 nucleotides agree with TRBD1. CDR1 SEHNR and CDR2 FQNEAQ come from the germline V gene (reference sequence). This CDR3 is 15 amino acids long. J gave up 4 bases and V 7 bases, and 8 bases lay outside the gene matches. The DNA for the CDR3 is TGTGCCAGCAAAGGAACAGGACAGGGTAATGAAAAACTGTTTTTT. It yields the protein CASKGTGQGNEKLFF. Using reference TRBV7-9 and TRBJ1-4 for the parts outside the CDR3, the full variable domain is DTGVSQNPRHKITKRGQNVTFRCDPISEHNRLYWYRQTLGQGPEFLTYFQNEAQLEKSRLLSDRFSAERPKGSFSTLEIQRTEQGDSAMYLCASKGTGQGNEKLFFGSGTQLSVL.

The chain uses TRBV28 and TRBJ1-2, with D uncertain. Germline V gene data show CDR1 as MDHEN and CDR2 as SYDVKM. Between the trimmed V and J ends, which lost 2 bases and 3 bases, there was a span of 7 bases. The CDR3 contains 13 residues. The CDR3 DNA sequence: TGTGCCAGCAGTTTACTAGCAGACTATGGCTACACCTTC. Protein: CASSLLADYGYTF.

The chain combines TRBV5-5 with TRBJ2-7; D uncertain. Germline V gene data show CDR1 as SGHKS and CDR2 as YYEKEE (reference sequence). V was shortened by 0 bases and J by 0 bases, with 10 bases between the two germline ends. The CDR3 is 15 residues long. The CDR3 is CASSLGEVSSYEQYF. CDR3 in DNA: TGTGCCAGCAGCTTGGGAGAGGTTAGCTCCTACGAGCAGTACTTC.

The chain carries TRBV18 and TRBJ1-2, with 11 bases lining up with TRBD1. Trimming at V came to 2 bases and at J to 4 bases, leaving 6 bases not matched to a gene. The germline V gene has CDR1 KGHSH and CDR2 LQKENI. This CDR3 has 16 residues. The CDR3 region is CASSPKGQGGFYGYTF. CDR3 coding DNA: TGTGCCAGCTCACCAAAGGGACAGGGGGGTTTCTATGGCTACACCTTC.

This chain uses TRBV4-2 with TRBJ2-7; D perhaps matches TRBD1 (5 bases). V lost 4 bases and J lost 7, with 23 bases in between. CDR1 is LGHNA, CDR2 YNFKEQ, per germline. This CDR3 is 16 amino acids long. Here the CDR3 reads CASSLPPVIMGPEQYF. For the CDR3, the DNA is TGTGCCAGCAGCCTCCCGCCCGTTATCATGGGGCCAGAGCAGTACTTC.

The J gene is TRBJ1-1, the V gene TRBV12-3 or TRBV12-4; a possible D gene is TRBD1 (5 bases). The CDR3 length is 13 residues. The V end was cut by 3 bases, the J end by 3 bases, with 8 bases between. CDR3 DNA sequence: TGTGCCAGCAGTTTGGGGCCAGACACTGAAGCTTTCTTT. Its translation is CASSLGPDTEAFF.

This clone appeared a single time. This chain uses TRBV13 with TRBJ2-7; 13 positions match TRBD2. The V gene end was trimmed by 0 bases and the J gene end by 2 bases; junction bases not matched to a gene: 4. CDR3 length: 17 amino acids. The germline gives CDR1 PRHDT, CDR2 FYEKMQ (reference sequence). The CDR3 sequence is CASSLGPGLAGAYEQYF. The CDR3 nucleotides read TGTGCCAGCAGCTTAGGCCCCGGACTAGCGGGGGCCTACGAGCAGTACTTC.

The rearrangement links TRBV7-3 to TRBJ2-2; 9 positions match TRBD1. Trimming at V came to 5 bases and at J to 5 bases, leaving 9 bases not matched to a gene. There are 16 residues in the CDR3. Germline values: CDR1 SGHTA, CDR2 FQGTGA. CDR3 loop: CASSPGDRAVTGELFF. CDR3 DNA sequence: TGTGCCAGCAGCCCCGGGGACAGGGCAGTAACCGGGGAGCTGTTTTTT.

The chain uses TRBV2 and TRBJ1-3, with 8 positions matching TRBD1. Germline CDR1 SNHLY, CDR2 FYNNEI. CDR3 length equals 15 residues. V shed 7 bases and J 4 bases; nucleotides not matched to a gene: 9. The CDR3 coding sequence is TGTGCCAGCAAAGGACAGGGTGTCGCGGGAAACACCATATATTTT. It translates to CASKGQGVAGNTIYF.

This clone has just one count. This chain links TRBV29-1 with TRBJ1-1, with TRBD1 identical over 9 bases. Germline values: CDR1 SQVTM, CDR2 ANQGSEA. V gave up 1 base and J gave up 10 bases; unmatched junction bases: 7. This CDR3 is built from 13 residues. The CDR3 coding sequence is TGCAGCGTTGAAGGTCTAAACAGGGGGCCAGCTTTCTTT. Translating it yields CSVEGLNRGPAFF.

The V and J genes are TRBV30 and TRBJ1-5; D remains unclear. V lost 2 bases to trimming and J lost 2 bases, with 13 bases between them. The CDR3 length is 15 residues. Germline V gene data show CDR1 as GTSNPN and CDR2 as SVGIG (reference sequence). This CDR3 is CAWSPSAGGNQPQHF. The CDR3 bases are TGTGCCTGGAGTCCTTCGGCGGGTGGCAATCAGCCCCAGCATTTT.

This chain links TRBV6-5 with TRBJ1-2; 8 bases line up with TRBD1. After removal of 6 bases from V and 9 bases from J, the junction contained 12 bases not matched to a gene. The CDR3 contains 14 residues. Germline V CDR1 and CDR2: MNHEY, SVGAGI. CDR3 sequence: CASRPSGTGYSYTF. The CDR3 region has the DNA TGTGCCAGCAGACCCTCCGGGACAGGTTATAGCTACACCTTC.

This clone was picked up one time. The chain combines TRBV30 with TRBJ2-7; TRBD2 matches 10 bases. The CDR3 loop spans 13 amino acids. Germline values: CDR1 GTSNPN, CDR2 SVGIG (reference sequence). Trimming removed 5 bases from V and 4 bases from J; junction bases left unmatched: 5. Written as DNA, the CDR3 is TGTGCCTGGGGAAGCGGGGGGGCTTACGAGCAGTACTTC. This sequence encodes CAWGSGGAYEQYF.

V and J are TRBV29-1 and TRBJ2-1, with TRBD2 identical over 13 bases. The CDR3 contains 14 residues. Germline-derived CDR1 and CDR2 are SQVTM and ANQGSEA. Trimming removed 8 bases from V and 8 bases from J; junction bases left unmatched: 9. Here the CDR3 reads CSLSGLAGNHEQFF. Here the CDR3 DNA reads TGCAGCCTATCGGGACTAGCGGGGAATCATGAGCAGTTCTTC.

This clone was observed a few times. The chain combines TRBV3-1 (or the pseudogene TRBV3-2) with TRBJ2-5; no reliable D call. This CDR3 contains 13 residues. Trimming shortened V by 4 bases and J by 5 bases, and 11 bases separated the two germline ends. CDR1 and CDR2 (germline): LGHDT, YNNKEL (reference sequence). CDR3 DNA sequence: TGTGCCAGCAGCCCCGGTAGGAGCGAGACCCAGTACTTC. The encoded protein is CASSPGRSETQYF.

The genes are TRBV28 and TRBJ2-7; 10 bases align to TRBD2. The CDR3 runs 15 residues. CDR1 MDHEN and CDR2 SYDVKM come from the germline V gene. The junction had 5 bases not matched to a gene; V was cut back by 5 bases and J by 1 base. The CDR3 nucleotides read TGTGCCAGCAGTGCAAGCGGGGGGGTGTCCTACGAGCAGTACTTC. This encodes CASSASGGVSYEQYF.

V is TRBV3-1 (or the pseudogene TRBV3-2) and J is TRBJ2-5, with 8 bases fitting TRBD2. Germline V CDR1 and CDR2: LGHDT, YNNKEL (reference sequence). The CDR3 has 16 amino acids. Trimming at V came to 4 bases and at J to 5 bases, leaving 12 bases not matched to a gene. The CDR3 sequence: CASSRKMGLGGETQYF. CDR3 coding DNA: TGTGCCAGCAGCCGAAAAATGGGACTAGGGGGGGAGACCCAGTACTTC.

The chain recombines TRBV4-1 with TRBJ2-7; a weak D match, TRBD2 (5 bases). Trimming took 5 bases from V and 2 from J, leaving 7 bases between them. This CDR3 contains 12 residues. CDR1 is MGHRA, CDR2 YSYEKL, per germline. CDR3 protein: CASSAGPYEQYF. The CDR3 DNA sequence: TGCGCCAGCAGCGCGGGCCCCTACGAGCAGTACTTC.

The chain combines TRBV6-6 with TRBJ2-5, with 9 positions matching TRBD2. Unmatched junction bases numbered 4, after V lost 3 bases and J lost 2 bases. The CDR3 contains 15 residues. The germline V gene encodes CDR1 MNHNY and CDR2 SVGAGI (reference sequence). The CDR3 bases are TGTGCCAGCAGTTATGGCGGGGGGGGGCAAGAGACCCAGTACTTC. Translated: CASSYGGGGQETQYF.

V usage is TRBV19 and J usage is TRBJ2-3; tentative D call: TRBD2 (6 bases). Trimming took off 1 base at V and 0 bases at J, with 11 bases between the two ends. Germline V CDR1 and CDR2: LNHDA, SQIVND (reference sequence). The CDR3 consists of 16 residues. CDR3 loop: CASSIVRGTSTDTQYF. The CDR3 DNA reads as TGTGCCAGTAGTATAGTAAGAGGGACTAGCACAGATACGCAGTATTTT.

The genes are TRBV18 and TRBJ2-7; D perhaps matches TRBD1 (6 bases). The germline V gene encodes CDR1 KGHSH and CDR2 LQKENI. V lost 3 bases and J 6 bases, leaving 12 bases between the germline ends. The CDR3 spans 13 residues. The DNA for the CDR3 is TGTGCCAGCTCACCGGCAACAGGGCGCGAGCAGTACTTC. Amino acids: CASSPATGREQYF.

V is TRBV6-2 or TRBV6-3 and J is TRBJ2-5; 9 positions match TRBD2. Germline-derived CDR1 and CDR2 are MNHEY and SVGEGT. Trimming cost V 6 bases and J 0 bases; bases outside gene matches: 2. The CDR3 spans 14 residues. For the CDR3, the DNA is TGTGCCAGCAGACCTAGCGGGGACCAAGAGACCCAGTACTTC. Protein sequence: CASRPSGDQETQYF.

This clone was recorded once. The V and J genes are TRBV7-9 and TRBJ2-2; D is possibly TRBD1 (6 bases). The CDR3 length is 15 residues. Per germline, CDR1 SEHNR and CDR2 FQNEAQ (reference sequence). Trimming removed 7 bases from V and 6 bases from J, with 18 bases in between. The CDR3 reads CASTGHTSGAGELFF. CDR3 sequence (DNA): TGTGCCAGCACGGGACATACCTCCGGAGCCGGGGAGCTGTTTTTT.

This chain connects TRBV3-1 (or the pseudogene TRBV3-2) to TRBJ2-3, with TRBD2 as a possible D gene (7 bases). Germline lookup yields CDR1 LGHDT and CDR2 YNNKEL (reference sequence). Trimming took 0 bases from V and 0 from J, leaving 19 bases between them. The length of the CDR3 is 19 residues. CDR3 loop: CASSQDFWGGLGSTDTQYF. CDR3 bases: TGTGCCAGCAGCCAAGATTTTTGGGGGGGCCTTGGAAGCACAGATACGCAGTATTTT.

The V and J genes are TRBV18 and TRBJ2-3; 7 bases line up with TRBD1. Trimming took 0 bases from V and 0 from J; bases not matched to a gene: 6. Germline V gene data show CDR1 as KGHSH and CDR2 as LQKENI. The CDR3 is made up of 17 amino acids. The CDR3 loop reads CASSPPGTVLSTDTQYF. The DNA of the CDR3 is TGTGCCAGCTCACCACCCGGGACAGTCCTTAGCACAGATACGCAGTATTTT.

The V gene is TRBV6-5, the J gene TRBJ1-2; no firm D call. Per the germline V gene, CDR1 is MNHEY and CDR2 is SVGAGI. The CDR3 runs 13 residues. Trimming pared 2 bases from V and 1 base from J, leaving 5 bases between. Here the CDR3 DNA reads TGTGCCAGCAGTTACGAGATTAACTATGGCTACACCTTC. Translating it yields CASSYEINYGYTF.